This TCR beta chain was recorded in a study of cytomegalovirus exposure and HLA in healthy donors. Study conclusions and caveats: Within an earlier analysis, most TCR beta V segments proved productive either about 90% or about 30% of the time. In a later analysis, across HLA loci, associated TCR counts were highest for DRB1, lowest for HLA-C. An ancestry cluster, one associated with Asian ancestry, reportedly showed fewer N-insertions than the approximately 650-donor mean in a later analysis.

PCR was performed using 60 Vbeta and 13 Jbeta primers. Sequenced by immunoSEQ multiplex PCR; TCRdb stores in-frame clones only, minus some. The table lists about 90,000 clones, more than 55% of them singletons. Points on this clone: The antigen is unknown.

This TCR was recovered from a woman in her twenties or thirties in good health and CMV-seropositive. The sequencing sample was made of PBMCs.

Written as DNA, the CDR3 is TGTGCCAGCAGCTTGGGGCCTAGCGGGGGGGCCCCCCGCACAGATACGCAGTATTTT. Its translation: CASSLGPSGGAPRTDTQYF. The rearrangement uses TRBV5-4 and TRBJ2-3; 12 bases match TRBD2. Germline-derived CDR1 and CDR2 are SGHNT and YYREEE (reference sequence). Unmatched junction bases numbered 9, after V lost 0 bases and J lost 1 base. The CDR3 is made up of 19 amino acids. The whole variable domain, remainder taken from reference TRBV5-4 and TRBJ2-3, is ETGVTQSPTHLIKTRGQQVTLRCSSQSGHNTVSWYQQALGQGPQFIFQYYREEENGRGNFPPRFSGLQFPNYSSELNVNALELDDSALYLCASSLGPSGGAPRTDTQYFGPGTRLTVL.